This TCR beta chain was retrieved from a study of T cell repertoires in cytomegalovirus infection. Study background: Public TCR beta signatures provided an indication of both CMV infection and a matching HLA type.

TCRdb re-called the reads with MiXCR, one entry per CDR3 protein. Here the sample spans fewer than 550,000 distinct CDR3 sequences, around 27% being singletons. Between the trimmed V and J ends, which lost 3 bases and 2 bases, there was a span of 11 bases. Germline lookup yields CDR1 MDHEN and CDR2 SYDVKM. The CDR3 extends over 15 amino acids. This clonotype was recorded many times. The chain employs TRBV28 and TRBJ1-3; possibly TRBD1 for D (5 bases). The source material was PBMCs. The TCR originated in a human donor in good health (CMV status not recorded). Some clones in this sample may be carry-over from other donors' samples. The CDR3 bases are TGTGCCAGCAGTTTGGGGGGAACCGCTGGAAACACCATATATTTT. Amino acids: CASSLGGTAGNTIYF.